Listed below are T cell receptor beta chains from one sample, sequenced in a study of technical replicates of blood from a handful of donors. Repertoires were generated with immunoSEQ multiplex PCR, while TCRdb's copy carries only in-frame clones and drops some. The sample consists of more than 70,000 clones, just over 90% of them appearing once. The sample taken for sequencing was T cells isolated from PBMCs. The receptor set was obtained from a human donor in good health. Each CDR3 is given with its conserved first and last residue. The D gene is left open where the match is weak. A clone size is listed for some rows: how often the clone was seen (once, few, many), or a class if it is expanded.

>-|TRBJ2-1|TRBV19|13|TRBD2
CASSNGGRARQFF
TGTGCCAGTAGTAACGGTGGGAGGGCCCGGCAGTTCTTC
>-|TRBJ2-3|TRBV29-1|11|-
CSAPYPDTQYF
TGCAGCGCCCCCTATCCAGATACGCAGTATTTT
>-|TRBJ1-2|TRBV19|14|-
CASSIGRRGEGYTF
TGTGCCAGTAGTATAGGGAGGCGGGGAGAGGGCTACACCTTC
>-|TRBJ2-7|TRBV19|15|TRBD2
CASSIKSSGVYEQYF
TGTGCCAGTAGTATTAAGTCTAGCGGAGTCTACGAGCAGTACTTC
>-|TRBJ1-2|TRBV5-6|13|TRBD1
CASSFGTAYGYTF
TGTGCCAGCAGCTTCGGGACAGCCTATGGCTACACCTTC
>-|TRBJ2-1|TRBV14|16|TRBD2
CASSLYEAGGPNEQFF
TGTGCCAGCAGCCTATACGAGGCGGGGGGGCCGAATGAGCAGTTCTTC
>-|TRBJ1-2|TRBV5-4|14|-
CASSLQGPDYGYTF
TGTGCCAGCAGCTTGCAGGGGCCGGACTATGGCTACACCTTC
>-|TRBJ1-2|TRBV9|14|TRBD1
CASSLQGANYGYTF
TGTGCCAGCAGCCTACAGGGGGCTAACTATGGCTACACCTTC
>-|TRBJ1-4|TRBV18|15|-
CASSPMEGIKEKLFF
TGTGCCAGCTCACCAATGGAGGGCATAAAAGAAAAACTGTTTTTT
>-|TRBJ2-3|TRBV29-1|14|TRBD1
CSVGPGGTTDTQYF
TGCAGCGTTGGCCCAGGGGGCACCACAGATACGCAGTATTTT
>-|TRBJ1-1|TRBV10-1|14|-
CASSESQGITEAFF
TGCGCCAGCAGTGAAAGTCAGGGAATCACTGAAGCTTTCTTT
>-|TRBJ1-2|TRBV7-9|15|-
CASSLVYRVDYGYTF
TGTGCCAGCAGCTTAGTTTACAGGGTAGACTATGGCTACACCTTC
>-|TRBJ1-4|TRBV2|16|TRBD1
CASSGQGAGANEKLFF
TGTGCCAGCAGCGGACAGGGGGCGGGGGCTAATGAAAAACTGTTTTTT
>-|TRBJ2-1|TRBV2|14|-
CASSPGGGYNEQFF
TGTGCCAGCTCACCGGGGGGCGGCTACAATGAGCAGTTCTTC
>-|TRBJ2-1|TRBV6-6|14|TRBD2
CASSAGLAWSEQFF
TGTGCCAGCAGCGCCGGACTAGCATGGAGTGAGCAGTTCTTC
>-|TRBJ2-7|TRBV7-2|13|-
CASSLSPPYEQYF
TGTGCCAGCTCACTTTCCCCCCCCTACGAGCAGTACTTC
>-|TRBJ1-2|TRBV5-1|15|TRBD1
CASSWDRGESYGYTF
TGCGCCAGCAGCTGGGACAGGGGCGAAAGTTATGGCTACACCTTC
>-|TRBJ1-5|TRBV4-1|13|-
CASSQERGQPQHF
TGCGCCAGCAGCCAAGAAAGGGGTCAGCCCCAGCATTTT
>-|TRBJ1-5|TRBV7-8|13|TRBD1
CASSSSKGQGQHF
TGTGCCAGCAGCTCCTCCAAGGGACAGGGTCAGCATTTT
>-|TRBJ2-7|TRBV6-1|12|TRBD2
CASSRGAYEQYF
TGTGCCAGCAGTCGGGGGGCCTACGAGCAGTACTTC
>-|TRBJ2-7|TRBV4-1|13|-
CASSPGGNYEQYF
TGCGCCAGCAGCCCTGGCGGGAACTACGAGCAGTACTTC
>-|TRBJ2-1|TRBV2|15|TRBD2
CASRVLAGADNEQFF
TGTGCCAGCAGAGTTCTAGCGGGAGCCGACAATGAGCAGTTCTTC
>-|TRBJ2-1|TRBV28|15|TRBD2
CASSLPGLAGDEQFF
TGTGCCAGCAGTTTACCGGGACTAGCGGGAGACGAGCAGTTCTTC
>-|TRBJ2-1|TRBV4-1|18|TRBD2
CASSQDPGLAGPYNEQFF
TGCGCCAGCAGCCAAGATCCGGGACTAGCGGGACCCTACAATGAGCAGTTCTTC
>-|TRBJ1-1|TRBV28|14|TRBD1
CASRAGTVNTEAFF
TGTGCCAGCAGGGCCGGGACAGTGAACACTGAAGCTTTCTTT
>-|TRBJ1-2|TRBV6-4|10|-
CASSFHGYTF
TGTGCCAGCAGCTTTCATGGCTACACCTTC
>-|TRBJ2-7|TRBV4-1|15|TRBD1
CASSQGTGAPYEQYF
TGCGCCAGCAGCCAGGGGACAGGGGCTCCCTACGAGCAGTACTTC
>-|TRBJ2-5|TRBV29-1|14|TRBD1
CSVTQGAPRETQYF
TGCAGCGTCACACAGGGGGCGCCCCGGGAGACCCAGTACTTC
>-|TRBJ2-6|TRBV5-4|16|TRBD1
CASSWDRGDGANVLTF
TGTGCCAGCAGTTGGGACAGGGGAGACGGGGCCAACGTCCTGACTTTC
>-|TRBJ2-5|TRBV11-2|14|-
CASSLGFSVETQYF
TGTGCCAGCAGCTTAGGTTTTAGTGTGGAGACCCAGTACTTC
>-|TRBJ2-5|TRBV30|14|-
CAWSAGQGGETQYF
TGTGCCTGGAGTGCGGGGCAGGGGGGTGAGACCCAGTACTTC
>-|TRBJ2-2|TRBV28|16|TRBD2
CASSFVLAGGSGELFF
TGTGCCAGCAGTTTTGTACTAGCGGGAGGGTCTGGGGAGCTGTTTTTT
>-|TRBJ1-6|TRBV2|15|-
CASTDKRSYNSPLHF
TGTGCCAGCACGGACAAACGCTCCTATAATTCACCCCTCCACTTT
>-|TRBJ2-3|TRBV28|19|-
CASSPLWDASRAGTDTQYF
TGTGCCAGCAGCCCCCTTTGGGATGCTAGCCGGGCTGGCACAGATACGCAGTATTTT
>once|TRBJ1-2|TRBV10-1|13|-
CASRQQSGYGYTF
TGCGCCAGCAGGCAACAGAGCGGCTATGGCTACACCTTC
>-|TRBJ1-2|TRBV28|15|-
CASSFRSQHQYGYTF
TGTGCCAGCAGTTTCAGATCGCAACATCAGTATGGCTACACCTTC
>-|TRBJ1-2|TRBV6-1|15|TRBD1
CASSITGAPNYGYTF
TGTGCCAGCAGCATTACAGGGGCACCCAACTATGGCTACACCTTC
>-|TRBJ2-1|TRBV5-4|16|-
CASSYFVGSSYNEQFF
TGTGCCAGCAGCTATTTTGTTGGGAGCTCCTACAATGAGCAGTTCTTC
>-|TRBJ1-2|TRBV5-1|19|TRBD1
CASSVLTGFGEKANYGYTF
TGCGCCAGCAGCGTCCTGACAGGGTTCGGCGAGAAAGCTAACTATGGCTACACCTTC
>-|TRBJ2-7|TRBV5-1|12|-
CASSLTGTEQYF
TGCGCCAGCAGCTTAACAGGGACCGAGCAGTACTTC
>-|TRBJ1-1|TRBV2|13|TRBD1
CASVEGASFEAFF
TGTGCCAGCGTAGAGGGGGCGAGTTTTGAAGCTTTCTTT
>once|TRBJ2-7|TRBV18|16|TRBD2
CASSPGGRAGSYEQYF
TGTGCCAGCTCACCGGGGGGACGAGCGGGGTCCTACGAGCAGTACTTC
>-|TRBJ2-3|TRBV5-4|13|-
CASSLDITDTQYF
TGTGCCAGCAGCCTGGACATTACAGATACGCAGTATTTT
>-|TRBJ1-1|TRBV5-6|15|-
CASSFPRGTHTEAFF
TGTGCCAGCAGCTTCCCCCGGGGTACGCACACTGAAGCTTTCTTT
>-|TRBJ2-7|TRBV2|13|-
CASSGGWSYEQYF
TGTGCCAGCAGTGGCGGGTGGAGCTACGAGCAGTACTTC
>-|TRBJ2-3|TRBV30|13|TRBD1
CAWSYRGTDTQYF
TGTGCCTGGAGTTACAGGGGAACAGATACGCAGTATTTT
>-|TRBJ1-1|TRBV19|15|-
CASSIGMTGNTEAFF
TGTGCCAGTAGTATAGGGATGACAGGGAACACTGAAGCTTTCTTT
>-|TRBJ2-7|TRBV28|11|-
CASSEWREQYF
TGTGCCAGCAGTGAATGGAGGGAGCAGTACTTC
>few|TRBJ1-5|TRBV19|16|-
CASEELQSIRNQPQHF
TGTGCCAGTGAAGAACTGCAATCCATACGCAATCAGCCCCAGCATTTT
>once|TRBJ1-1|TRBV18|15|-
CASSPWGSLNTEAFF
TGTGCCAGCTCACCATGGGGCAGTTTGAACACTGAAGCTTTCTTT
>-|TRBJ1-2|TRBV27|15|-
CASSLSGGAGYGYTF
TGTGCCAGCAGTTTAAGTGGGGGAGCGGGCTATGGCTACACCTTC
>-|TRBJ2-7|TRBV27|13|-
CASSLGIMYEQYF
TGTGCCAGCAGTTTAGGCATAATGTACGAGCAGTACTTC
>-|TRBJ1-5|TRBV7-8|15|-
CASSLSRNSNQPQHF
TGTGCCAGCAGCTTGAGTAGAAATAGCAATCAGCCCCAGCATTTT
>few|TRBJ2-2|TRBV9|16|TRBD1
CASSVAGTGGGGELFF
TGTGCCAGCAGCGTCGCCGGGACAGGGGGTGGAGGGGAGCTGTTTTTT
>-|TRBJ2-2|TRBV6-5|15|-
CASSYQLAMVGELFF
TGTGCCAGCAGTTACCAACTAGCCATGGTCGGGGAGCTGTTTTTT
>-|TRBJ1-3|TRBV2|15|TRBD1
CASDLRGISGNTIYF
TGTGCCAGCGACCTCAGGGGGATCTCTGGAAACACCATATATTTT
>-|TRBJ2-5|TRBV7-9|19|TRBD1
CASSSTTLTGGKSFETQYF
TGTGCCAGCAGCTCGACGACTTTGACAGGGGGTAAAAGTTTTGAGACCCAGTACTTC
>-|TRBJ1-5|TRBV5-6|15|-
CASSLAGLGNQPQHF
TGTGCCAGCAGCCTGGCGGGTCTCGGCAATCAGCCCCAGCATTTT
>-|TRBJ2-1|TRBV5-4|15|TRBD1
CASSFKGQTQVEQFF
TGTGCCAGCAGCTTTAAGGGACAGACCCAAGTTGAGCAGTTCTTC